This TCR beta chain was documented in a study of blood T cell repertoires in COVID-19. J was trimmed by 9 bases and V by 4 bases; bases with no gene match: 9. The CDR3 loop spans 14 amino acids. Germline CDR1 and CDR2: SNHLY and FYNNEI. Clones were read by immunoSEQ multiplex PCR, and TCRdb kept only the in-frame ones, dropping some. In the table there are about 180,000 clones, about 80% of which are singletons. This clonotype was obtained from a man in his fifties or sixties who had been exposed to COVID-19. V and J are TRBV2 and TRBJ1-5; 7 bases line up with TRBD1. Sequenced material: PBMCs or T cells enriched from blood (not recorded which). CDR3 sequence (DNA): TGTGCCAGCAGTGGGGACAGCCCCCTAGGGCCCCAGCATTTT. It encodes CASSGDSPLGPQHF.